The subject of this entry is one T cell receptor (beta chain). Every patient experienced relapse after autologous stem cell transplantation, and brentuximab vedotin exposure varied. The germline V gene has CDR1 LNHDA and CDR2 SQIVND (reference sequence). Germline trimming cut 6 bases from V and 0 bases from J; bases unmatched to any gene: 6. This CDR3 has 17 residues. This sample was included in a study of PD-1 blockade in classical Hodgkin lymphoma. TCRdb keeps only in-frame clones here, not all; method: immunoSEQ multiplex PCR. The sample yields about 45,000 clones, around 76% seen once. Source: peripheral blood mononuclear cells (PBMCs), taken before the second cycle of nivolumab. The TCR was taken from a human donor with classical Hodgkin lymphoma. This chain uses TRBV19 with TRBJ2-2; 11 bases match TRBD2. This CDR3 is CASRDLAGGPNTGELFF. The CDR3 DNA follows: TGTGCCAGTAGGGATTTAGCGGGAGGGCCGAACACCGGGGAGCTGTTTTTT.